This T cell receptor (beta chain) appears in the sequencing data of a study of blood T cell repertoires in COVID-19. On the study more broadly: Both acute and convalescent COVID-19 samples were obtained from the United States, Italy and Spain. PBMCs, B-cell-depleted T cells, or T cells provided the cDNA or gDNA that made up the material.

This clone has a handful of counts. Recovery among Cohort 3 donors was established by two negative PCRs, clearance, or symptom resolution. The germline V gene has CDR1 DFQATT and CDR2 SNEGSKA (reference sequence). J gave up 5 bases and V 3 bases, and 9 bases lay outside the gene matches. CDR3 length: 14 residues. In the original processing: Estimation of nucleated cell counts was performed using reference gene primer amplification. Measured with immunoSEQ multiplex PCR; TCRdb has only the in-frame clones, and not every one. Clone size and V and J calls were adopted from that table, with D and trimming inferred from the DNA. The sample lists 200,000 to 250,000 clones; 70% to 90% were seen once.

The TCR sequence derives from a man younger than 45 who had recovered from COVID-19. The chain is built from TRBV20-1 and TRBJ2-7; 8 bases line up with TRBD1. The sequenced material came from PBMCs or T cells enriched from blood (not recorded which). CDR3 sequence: CSASPGTGRNEQYF. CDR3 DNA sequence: TGCAGTGCTAGTCCCGGGACAGGTAGGAACGAGCAGTACTTC.